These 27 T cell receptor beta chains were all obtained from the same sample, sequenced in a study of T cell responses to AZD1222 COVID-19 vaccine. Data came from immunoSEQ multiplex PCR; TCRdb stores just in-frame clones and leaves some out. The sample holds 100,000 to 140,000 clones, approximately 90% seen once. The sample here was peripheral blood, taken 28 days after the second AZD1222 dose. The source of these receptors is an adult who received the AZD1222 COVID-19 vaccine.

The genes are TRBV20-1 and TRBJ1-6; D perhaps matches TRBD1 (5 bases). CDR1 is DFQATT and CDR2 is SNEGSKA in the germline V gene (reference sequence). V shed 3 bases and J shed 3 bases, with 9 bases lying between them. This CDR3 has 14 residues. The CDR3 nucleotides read TGCAGTGCTAGTTGGGGGGACTATAATTCACCCCTCCACTTT. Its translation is CSASWGDYNSPLHF.

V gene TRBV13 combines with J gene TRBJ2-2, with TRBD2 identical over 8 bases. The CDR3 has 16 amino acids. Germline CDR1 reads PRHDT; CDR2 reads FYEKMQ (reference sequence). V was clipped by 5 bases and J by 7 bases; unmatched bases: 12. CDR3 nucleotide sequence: TGTGCCAGCAGCCTTTGGCGGGGGGACGATGGCGGGGAGCTGTTTTTT. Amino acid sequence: CASSLWRGDDGGELFF.

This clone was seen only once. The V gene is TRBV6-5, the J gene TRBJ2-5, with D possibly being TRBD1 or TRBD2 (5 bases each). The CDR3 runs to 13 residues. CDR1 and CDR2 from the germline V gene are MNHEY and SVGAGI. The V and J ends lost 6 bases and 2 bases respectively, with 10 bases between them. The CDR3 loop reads CASSQGRQETQYF. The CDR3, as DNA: TGTGCCAGCAGCCAGGGACGACAAGAGACCCAGTACTTC.

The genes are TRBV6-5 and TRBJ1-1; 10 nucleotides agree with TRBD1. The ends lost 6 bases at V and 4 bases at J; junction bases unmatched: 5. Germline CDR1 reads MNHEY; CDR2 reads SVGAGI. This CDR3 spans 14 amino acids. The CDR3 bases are TGTGCCAGCAGAAGACAGGGGGCGCGCACTGAAGCTTTCTTT. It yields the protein CASRRQGARTEAFF.

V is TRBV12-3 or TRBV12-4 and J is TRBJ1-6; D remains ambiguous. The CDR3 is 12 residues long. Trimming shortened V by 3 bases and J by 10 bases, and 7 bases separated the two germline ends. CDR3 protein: CASSLERSPLHF. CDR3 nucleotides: TGTGCCAGCAGTTTGGAGAGGTCACCCCTCCACTTT.

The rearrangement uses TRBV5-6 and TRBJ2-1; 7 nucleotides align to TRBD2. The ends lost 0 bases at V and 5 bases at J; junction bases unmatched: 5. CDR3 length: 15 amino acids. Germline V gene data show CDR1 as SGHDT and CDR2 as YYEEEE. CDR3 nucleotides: TGTGCCAGCAGCTTGGGGGAGGGGATAAACAATGAGCAGTTCTTC. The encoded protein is CASSLGEGINNEQFF. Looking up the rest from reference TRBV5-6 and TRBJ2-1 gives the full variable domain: DAGVTQSPTHLIKTRGQQVTLRCSPKSGHDTVSWYQQALGQGPQFIFQYYEEEERQRGNFPDRFSGHQFPNYSSELNVNALLLGDSALYLCASSLGEGINNEQFFGPGTRLTVL.

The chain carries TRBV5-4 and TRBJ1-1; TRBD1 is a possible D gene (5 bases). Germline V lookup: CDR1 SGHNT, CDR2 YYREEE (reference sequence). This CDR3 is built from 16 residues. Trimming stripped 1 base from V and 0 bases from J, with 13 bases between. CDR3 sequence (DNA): TGTGCCAGCAGCTTGCGTGGGGTAGGGGTGAACACTGAAGCTTTCTTT. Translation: CASSLRGVGVNTEAFF.

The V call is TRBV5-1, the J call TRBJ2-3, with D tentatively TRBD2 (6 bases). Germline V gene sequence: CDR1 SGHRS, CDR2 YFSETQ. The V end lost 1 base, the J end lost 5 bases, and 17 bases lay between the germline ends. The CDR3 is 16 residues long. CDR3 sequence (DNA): TGCGCCAGCAGCTTGTCTTCGCGGGGTGCCGGAGATACGCAGTATTTT. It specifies CASSLSSRGAGDTQYF.

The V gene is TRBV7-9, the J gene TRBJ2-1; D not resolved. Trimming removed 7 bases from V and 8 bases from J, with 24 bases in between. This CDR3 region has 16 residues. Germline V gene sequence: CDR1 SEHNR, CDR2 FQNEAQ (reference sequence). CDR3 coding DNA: TGTGCCAGCAAAATTCGACCGAGGCTGAAAGTGGATGAGCAGTTCTTC. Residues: CASKIRPRLKVDEQFF. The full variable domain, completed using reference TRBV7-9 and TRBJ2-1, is DTGVSQNPRHKITKRGQNVTFRCDPISEHNRLYWYRQTLGQGPEFLTYFQNEAQLEKSRLLSDRFSAERPKGSFSTLEIQRTEQGDSAMYLCASKIRPRLKVDEQFFGPGTRLTVL.

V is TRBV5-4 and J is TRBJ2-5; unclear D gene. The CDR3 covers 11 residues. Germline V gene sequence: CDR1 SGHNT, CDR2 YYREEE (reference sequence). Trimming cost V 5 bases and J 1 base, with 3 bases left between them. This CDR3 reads CASSLQETQYF. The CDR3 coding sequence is TGTGCCAGCAGTCTCCAAGAGACCCAGTACTTC. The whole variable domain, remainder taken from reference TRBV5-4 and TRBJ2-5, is ETGVTQSPTHLIKTRGQQVTLRCSSQSGHNTVSWYQQALGQGPQFIFQYYREEENGRGNFPPRFSGLQFPNYSSELNVNALELDDSALYLCASSLQETQYFGPGTRLLVL.

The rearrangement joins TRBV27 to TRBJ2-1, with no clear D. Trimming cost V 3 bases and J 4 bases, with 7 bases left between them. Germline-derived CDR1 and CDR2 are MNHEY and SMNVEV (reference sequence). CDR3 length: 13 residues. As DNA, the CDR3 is TGTGCCAGCAGTTTCTCCTATTACAATGAGCAGTTCTTC. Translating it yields CASSFSYYNEQFF.

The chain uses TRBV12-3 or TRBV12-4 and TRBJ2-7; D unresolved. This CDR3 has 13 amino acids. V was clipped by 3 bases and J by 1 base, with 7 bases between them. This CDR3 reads CASSLGVSYEQYF. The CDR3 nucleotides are TGTGCCAGCAGTTTGGGCGTTTCCTACGAGCAGTACTTC.

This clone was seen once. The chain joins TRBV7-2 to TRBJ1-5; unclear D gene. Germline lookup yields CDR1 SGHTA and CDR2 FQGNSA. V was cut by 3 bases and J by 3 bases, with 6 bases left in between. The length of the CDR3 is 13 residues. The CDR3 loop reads CASSLAVNQPQHF. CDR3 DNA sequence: TGTGCCAGCAGCTTGGCGGTCAATCAGCCCCAGCATTTT.

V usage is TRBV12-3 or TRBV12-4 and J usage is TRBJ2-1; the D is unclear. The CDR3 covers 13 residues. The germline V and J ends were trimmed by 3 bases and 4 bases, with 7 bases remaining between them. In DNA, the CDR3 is TGTGCCAGCAGTTTCGACTCATACAATGAGCAGTTCTTC. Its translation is CASSFDSYNEQFF.

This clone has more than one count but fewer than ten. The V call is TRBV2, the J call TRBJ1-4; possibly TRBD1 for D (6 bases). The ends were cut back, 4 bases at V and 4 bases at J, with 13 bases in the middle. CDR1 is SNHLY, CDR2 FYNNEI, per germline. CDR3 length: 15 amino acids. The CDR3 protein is CASSGDRPFNEKLFF. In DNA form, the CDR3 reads TGTGCCAGCAGTGGCGACAGGCCATTTAATGAAAAACTGTTTTTT.

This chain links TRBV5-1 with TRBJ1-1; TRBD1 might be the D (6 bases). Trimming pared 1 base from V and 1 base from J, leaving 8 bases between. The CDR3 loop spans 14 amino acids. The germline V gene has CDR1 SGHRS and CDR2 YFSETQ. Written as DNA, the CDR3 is TGCGCCAGCAGCTTGTTACAGGGGAACACTGAAGCTTTCTTT. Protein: CASSLLQGNTEAFF.

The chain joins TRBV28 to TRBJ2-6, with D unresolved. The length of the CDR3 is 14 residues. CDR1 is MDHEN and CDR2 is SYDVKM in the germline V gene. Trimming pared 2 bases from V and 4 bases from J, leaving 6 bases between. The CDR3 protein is CASSLAPGANVLTF. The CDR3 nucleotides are TGTGCCAGCAGTTTAGCGCCCGGGGCCAACGTCCTGACTTTC. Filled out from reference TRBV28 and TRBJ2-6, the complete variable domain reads DVKVTQSSRYLVKRTGEKVFLECVQDMDHENMFWYRQDPGLGLRLIYFSYDVKMKEKGDIPEGYSVSREKKERFSLILESASTNQTSMYLCASSLAPGANVLTFGAGSRLTVL.

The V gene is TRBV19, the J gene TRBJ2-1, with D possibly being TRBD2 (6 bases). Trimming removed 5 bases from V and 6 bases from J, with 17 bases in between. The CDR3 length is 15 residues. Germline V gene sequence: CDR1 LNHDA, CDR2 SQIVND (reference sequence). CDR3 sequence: CASSLGLLGGNEQFF. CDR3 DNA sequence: TGTGCCAGTAGTCTCGGGCTGTTGGGGGGCAATGAGCAGTTCTTC.

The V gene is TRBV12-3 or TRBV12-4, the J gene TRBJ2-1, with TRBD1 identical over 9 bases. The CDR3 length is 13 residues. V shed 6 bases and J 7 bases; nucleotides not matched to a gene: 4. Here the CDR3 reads CASSRDRANEQFF. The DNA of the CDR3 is TGTGCCAGCAGCCGGGACAGGGCTAATGAGCAGTTCTTC.

The CDR3 region has the DNA TGCAGTGCTAGATCGGGTTATGGCTACACCTTC. This gives the protein CSARSGYGYTF. The chain combines TRBV20-1 with TRBJ1-2; D remains unclear. With 2 bases removed from V and 5 bases from J, the gap between germline ends came to 6 bases. This CDR3 contains 11 residues. Germline V gene data show CDR1 as DFQATT and CDR2 as SNEGSKA (reference sequence).

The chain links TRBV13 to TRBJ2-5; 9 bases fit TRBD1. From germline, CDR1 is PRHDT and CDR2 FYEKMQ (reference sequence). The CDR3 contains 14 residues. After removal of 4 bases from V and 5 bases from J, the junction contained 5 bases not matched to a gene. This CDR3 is CASSSGTGWETQYF. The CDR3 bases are TGTGCCAGCAGCTCCGGGACAGGGTGGGAGACCCAGTACTTC.

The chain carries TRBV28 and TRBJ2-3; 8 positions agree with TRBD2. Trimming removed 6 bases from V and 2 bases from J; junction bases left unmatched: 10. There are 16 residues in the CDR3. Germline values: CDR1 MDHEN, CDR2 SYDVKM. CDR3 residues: CASSGSGGRVTDTQYF. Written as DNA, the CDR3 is TGTGCCAGCAGCGGGAGCGGGGGCCGGGTCACAGATACGCAGTATTTT. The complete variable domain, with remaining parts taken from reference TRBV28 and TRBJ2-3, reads DVKVTQSSRYLVKRTGEKVFLECVQDMDHENMFWYRQDPGLGLRLIYFSYDVKMKEKGDIPEGYSVSREKKERFSLILESASTNQTSMYLCASSGSGGRVTDTQYFGPGTRLTVL.

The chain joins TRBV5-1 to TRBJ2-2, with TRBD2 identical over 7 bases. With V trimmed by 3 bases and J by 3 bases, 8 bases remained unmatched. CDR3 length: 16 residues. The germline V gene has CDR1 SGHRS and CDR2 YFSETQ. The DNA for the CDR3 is TGCGCCAGCAGCTCAAAGGGGAGGGCGGACACCGGGGAGCTGTTTTTT. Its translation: CASSSKGRADTGELFF.

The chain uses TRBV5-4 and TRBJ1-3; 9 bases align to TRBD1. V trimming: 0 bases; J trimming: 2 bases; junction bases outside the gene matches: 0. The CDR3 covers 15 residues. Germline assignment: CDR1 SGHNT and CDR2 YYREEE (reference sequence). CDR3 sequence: CASSLGTGAGNTIYF. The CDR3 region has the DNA TGTGCCAGCAGCTTGGGGACAGGGGCTGGAAACACCATATATTTT.

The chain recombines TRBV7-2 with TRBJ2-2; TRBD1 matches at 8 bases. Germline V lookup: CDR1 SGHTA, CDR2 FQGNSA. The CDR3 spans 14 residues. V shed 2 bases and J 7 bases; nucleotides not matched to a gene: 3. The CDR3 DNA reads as TGTGCCAGCAGCTTAAACAGGGGGTACGGGGAGCTGTTTTTT. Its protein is CASSLNRGYGELFF.

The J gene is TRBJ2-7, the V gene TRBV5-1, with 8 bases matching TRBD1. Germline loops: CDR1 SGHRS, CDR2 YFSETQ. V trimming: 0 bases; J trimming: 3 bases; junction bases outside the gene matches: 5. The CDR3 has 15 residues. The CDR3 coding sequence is TGCGCCAGCAGCTTGGGGGACAGGTTCGGCTACGAGCAGTACTTC. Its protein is CASSLGDRFGYEQYF.

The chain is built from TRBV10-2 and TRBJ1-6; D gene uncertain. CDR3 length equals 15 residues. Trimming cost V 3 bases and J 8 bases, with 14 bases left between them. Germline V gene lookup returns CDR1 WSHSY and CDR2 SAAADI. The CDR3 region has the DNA TGCGCCAGCAGTGAAGGCTGGGCGGCCGATTCACCCCTCCACTTT. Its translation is CASSEGWAADSPLHF.